One sample yielded the 26 T cell receptor beta chains listed below, sequenced in a study of shared clonotypes between healthy human individuals. Here immunoSEQ multiplex PCR was the method, and the copy in TCRdb shows in-frame clones only, minus some. Altogether some 1 million clones are present, around 74% being singletons, with the ten largest covering 1.4%. The sequencing sample was made of memory CD4+ T cells sorted from blood. Subset given: CD45RA-negative fraction. All receptors derive from a man in his late teens or twenties in good health.

This chain connects TRBV5-1 to TRBJ1-2; D is undetermined. CDR1 SGHRS and CDR2 YFSETQ come from the germline V gene. The CDR3 is made up of 17 amino acids. V was pared by 0 bases and J by 2 bases, with 17 bases between. For the CDR3, the DNA is TGCGCCAGCAGCTTGGATCCCGGAGCACAGATCAACTATGGCTACACCTTC. Residues: CASSLDPGAQINYGYTF.

This rearrangement joins TRBV28 to TRBJ1-1, with D unresolved. Germline V gene lookup returns CDR1 MDHEN and CDR2 SYDVKM. The CDR3 has 14 residues. V dropped 5 bases and J dropped 0 bases, with 10 bases sitting between them. The DNA for the CDR3 is TGTGCCAGCAGTGTCGGACGGTTGAACACTGAAGCTTTCTTT. Residues: CASSVGRLNTEAFF.

This chain connects TRBV19 to TRBJ2-5; D gene unclear. The CDR3 contains 13 residues. Germline lookup yields CDR1 LNHDA and CDR2 SQIVND (reference sequence). Trimming cost V 8 bases and J 5 bases, with 15 bases left between them. This chain's CDR3 is CASSGLGQETQYF. In nucleotides, the CDR3 is TGTGCCAGTTCCGGATTAGGCCAGGAGACCCAGTACTTC.

The chain employs TRBV10-3 and TRBJ2-2, with TRBD1 identical over 10 bases. The trim removed 10 bases at V and 4 bases at J, leaving 3 bases unmatched. The CDR3 is 13 amino acids. The germline CDR1 and CDR2 sequences are ENHRY and SYGVKD. The CDR3 DNA sequence: TGTGCCACCCGGACAGGGGGCACCGGGGAGCTGTTTTTT. Its protein is CATRTGGTGELFF.

The chain recombines TRBV28 with TRBJ1-5; unclear D gene. The CDR3 length is 16 residues. Germline values: CDR1 MDHEN, CDR2 SYDVKM. With 2 bases removed from V and 0 bases from J, the gap between germline ends came to 11 bases. This chain's CDR3 is CASSLRPWVSNQPQHF. Here the CDR3 DNA reads TGTGCCAGCAGTTTACGACCTTGGGTTAGCAATCAGCCCCAGCATTTT.

The J gene is TRBJ2-7, the V gene TRBV6-6; 7 positions agree with TRBD1. The germline V gene encodes CDR1 MNHNY and CDR2 SVGAGI (reference sequence). Germline trimming cut 3 bases from V and 5 bases from J; bases unmatched to any gene: 7. The CDR3 has 14 amino acids. Here the CDR3 DNA reads TGTGCCAGCAGTTATTCGACAGGGTACCACGAGCAGTACTTC. Its protein is CASSYSTGYHEQYF.

There are a few counts of this clone. This sample includes further DNA sequences coding for the same CDR3. The gene calls are TRBV2 and TRBJ2-3, with 10 bases aligning to TRBD1. Germline V lookup: CDR1 SNHLY, CDR2 FYNNEI. This CDR3 contains 16 residues. After removal of 3 bases from V and 0 bases from J, the junction contained 3 bases not matched to a gene. CDR3 DNA: TGTGCCAGCAGTGACCTGGGACAGGGGAGCACAGATACGCAGTATTTT. This sequence encodes CASSDLGQGSTDTQYF.

The V and J genes are TRBV6-6 and TRBJ1-2, with D possibly matching TRBD1 (6 bases). V lost 7 bases to trimming and J lost 4 bases, with 16 bases between them. The CDR3 extends over 14 amino acids. The V gene's germline CDR1 is MNHNY and CDR2 SVGAGI (reference sequence). The DNA for the CDR3 is TGTGCCAGCATCCCTCCGGGACAAGGCTATGGCTACACCTTC. This codes for CASIPPGQGYGYTF.

V gene TRBV7-8 combines with J gene TRBJ2-1, with 8 bases aligning to TRBD1. Germline trimming cut 5 bases from V and 5 bases from J; bases unmatched to any gene: 11. There are 16 residues in the CDR3. Germline-derived CDR1 and CDR2 are SGHVS and FQNEAQ. CDR3 protein: CASSPAQGARNNEQFF. In DNA form, the CDR3 reads TGTGCCAGCAGCCCGGCGCAGGGGGCAAGGAACAATGAGCAGTTCTTC.

In regard to this clone: The sample has other DNA sequences that encode this CDR3 too. V gene TRBV9 combines with J gene TRBJ1-2; D gene uncertain. V lost 0 bases and J lost 2, with 8 bases in between. CDR3 size: 14 residues. Germline V gene sequence: CDR1 SGDLS, CDR2 YYNGEE. The CDR3 spells CASSVGEGNYGYTF. CDR3 DNA sequence: TGTGCCAGCAGCGTAGGGGAAGGGAACTATGGCTACACCTTC. The entire variable domain, with the rest obtained from reference TRBV9 and TRBJ1-2, is as follows: DSGVTQTPKHLITATGQRVTLRCSPRSGDLSVYWYQQSLDQGLQFLIQYYNGEERAKGNILERFSAQQFPDLHSELNLSSLELGDSALYFCASSVGEGNYGYTFGSGTRLTVV.

A few counts support this clone. CDR3 in DNA: TGTGCCAGCAGCCCCGGGACTAGCGGGGGGGCAAGCACAGATACGCAGTATTTT. This codes for CASSPGTSGGASTDTQYF. The chain is built from TRBV11-2 and TRBJ2-3; TRBD2 matches 16 bases. The V gene end was trimmed by 5 bases and the J gene end by 0 bases; junction bases not matched to a gene: 5. This CDR3 is 18 amino acids long. Germline assignment: CDR1 SGHAT and CDR2 FQNNGV.

Comments on this clone: Other DNA sequences in the same sample also yield this CDR3. The chain is built from TRBV7-9 and TRBJ2-7, with 9 bases that match TRBD1. Germline loops: CDR1 SEHNR, CDR2 FQNEAQ (reference sequence). J was trimmed by 2 bases and V by 0 bases; bases with no gene match: 2. There are 15 residues in the CDR3. Here the CDR3 reads CASSLAGQGAYEQYF. CDR3 DNA: TGTGCCAGCAGCTTAGCGGGACAGGGAGCCTACGAGCAGTACTTC. Complete variable domain (other parts from reference TRBV7-9 and TRBJ2-7): DTGVSQNPRHKITKRGQNVTFRCDPISEHNRLYWYRQTLGQGPEFLTYFQNEAQLEKSRLLSDRFSAERPKGSFSTLEIQRTEQGDSAMYLCASSLAGQGAYEQYFGPGTRLTVT.

This clone turned up a few times. The chain is built from TRBV13 and TRBJ1-3; perhaps TRBD1 as D (5 bases). The germline V gene has CDR1 PRHDT and CDR2 FYEKMQ (reference sequence). V lost 5 bases and J lost 0, with 8 bases in between. The CDR3 loop spans 14 amino acids. In DNA form, the CDR3 reads TGTGCCAGCAGCGCGACAGCCTCTGGAAACACCATATATTTT. Translating it yields CASSATASGNTIYF.

The chain is built from TRBV7-9 and TRBJ1-2, with D maybe TRBD1 (6 bases). Trimming cost V 3 bases and J 4 bases, with 24 bases left between them. CDR3 length: 18 amino acids. Germline values: CDR1 SEHNR, CDR2 FQNEAQ (reference sequence). The CDR3 spells CASSFPAAGQRKAYGYTF. The DNA of the CDR3 is TGTGCCAGCAGCTTTCCCGCCGCGGGACAACGAAAAGCCTATGGCTACACCTTC.

V is TRBV9 and J is TRBJ2-7; the match to TRBD2 covers 8 bases. The V and J ends lost 8 bases and 4 bases, in that order; junction bases with no gene match: 8. The length of the CDR3 is 13 residues. Germline V gene sequence: CDR1 SGDLS, CDR2 YYNGEE. CDR3 residues: CASGGLAGYEQYF. The CDR3, as DNA: TGTGCCAGTGGAGGGCTAGCGGGTTACGAGCAGTACTTC.

Turning to this clone: One junction end does not reproduce the germline sequence, and a read error may be involved. This chain joins TRBV7-7 and TRBJ2-2, with D perhaps matching TRBD1 (7 bases). The germline V gene encodes CDR1 SSHAT and CDR2 FNYEAQ (reference sequence). This CDR3 spans 14 amino acids. CDR3 sequence (DNA): TGTGCTAGCAGCGCGGGACAGCACACCGGGGAGCTGTTTTTT. As protein: CASSAGQHTGELFF. The whole variable domain, remainder taken from reference TRBV7-7 and TRBJ2-2, is GAGVSQSPRYKVTKRGQDVTLRCDPISSHATLYWYQQALGQGPEFLTYFNYEAQPDKSGLPSDRFSAERPEGSISTLTIQRTEQRDSAMYRCASSAGQHTGELFFGEGSRLTVL.

The chain joins TRBV10-1 to TRBJ2-7; 12 bases line up with TRBD2. This CDR3 region has 18 residues. After removal of 3 bases from V and 4 bases from J, the junction contained 13 bases not matched to a gene. CDR1 is WNHNN and CDR2 is SYGVQD in the germline V gene (reference sequence). For the CDR3, the DNA is TGCGCCAGCAGTGAATGGGCTAGCGGGAGGGAAATGGTGTACGAGCAGTACTTC. This encodes CASSEWASGREMVYEQYF.

The chain couples TRBV30 to TRBJ2-7, with D possibly being TRBD1 (6 bases). Germline values: CDR1 GTSNPN, CDR2 SVGIG (reference sequence). CDR3 size: 12 residues. Trimming removed 4 bases at V and 5 bases at J, with 12 bases between. The CDR3 coding sequence is TGTGCCTGGATTTCTCCAGGGGACGAGCAGTACTTC. Translating gives CAWISPGDEQYF.

V usage is TRBV10-3 and J usage is TRBJ2-2; D may be TRBD1 (5 bases). Germline V gene sequence: CDR1 ENHRY, CDR2 SYGVKD. This CDR3 is 16 amino acids long. Trimming removed 3 bases from V and 2 bases from J, with 13 bases in between. As DNA, the CDR3 is TGTGCCATCAGTGATTCCGGACACAGAAACACCGGGGAGCTGTTTTTT. This gives the protein CAISDSGHRNTGELFF.

The chain recombines TRBV18 with TRBJ2-5; the match to TRBD1 covers 7 bases. V lost 3 bases, J lost 0 bases, and 1 base stayed unmatched. The germline gives CDR1 KGHSH, CDR2 LQKENI. The CDR3 totals 14 residues. CDR3 amino acids: CASSPTGYQETQYF. The CDR3 DNA reads as TGTGCCAGCTCACCGACAGGGTACCAAGAGACCCAGTACTTC.

The rearrangement joins TRBV5-6 to TRBJ1-4; the D gene is possibly TRBD1 (5 bases). V shed 3 bases and J shed 5 bases, with 11 bases lying between them. CDR1 and CDR2 (germline): SGHDT, YYEEEE. This CDR3 has 14 amino acids. The CDR3 coding sequence is TGTGCCAGCAGCTCCGGGACCGGAAATGAAAAACTGTTTTTT. Translated, it gives CASSSGTGNEKLFF.

The chain links TRBV5-6 to TRBJ2-6; D call uncertain. Germline CDR1 reads SGHDT; CDR2 reads YYEEEE. This CDR3 region has 18 residues. V lost 0 bases and J 0 bases, leaving 13 bases between the germline ends. CDR3 residues: CASSLGTSPTSGANVLTF. The DNA of the CDR3 is TGTGCCAGCAGCTTGGGTACAAGTCCCACCTCTGGGGCCAACGTCCTGACTTTC.

The V and J genes are TRBV2 and TRBJ2-5; 10 bases agree with TRBD2. This CDR3 has 14 amino acids. Germline-derived CDR1 and CDR2 are SNHLY and FYNNEI. V gave up 6 bases and J gave up 5 bases; unmatched junction bases: 6. The CDR3 DNA reads as TGTGCCAGCAGGGCTACTAGCGGGGTTGAGACCCAGTACTTC. This codes for CASRATSGVETQYF.

The J gene is TRBJ1-6, the V gene TRBV19, with unresolved D. The CDR3 has 14 residues. CDR1 is LNHDA and CDR2 is SQIVND in the germline V gene (reference sequence). V dropped 1 base and J dropped 5 bases, with 6 bases sitting between them. In DNA form, the CDR3 reads TGTGCCAGTAGTATAGGGTTCGATAATTCACCCCTCCACTTT. It specifies CASSIGFDNSPLHF.

The chain recombines TRBV18 with TRBJ2-2, with a weak D call TRBD2 (7 bases). Germline V gene lookup returns CDR1 KGHSH and CDR2 LQKENI. This CDR3 is built from 16 residues. The ends were cut back, 1 base at V and 0 bases at J, with 9 bases in the middle. The CDR3 spells CASSPRGGANTGELFF. In DNA, the CDR3 is TGTGCCAGCTCACCACGCGGGGGCGCGAACACCGGGGAGCTGTTTTTT.

Notes on this clone: Different DNA sequences within this sample yield the same CDR3. This chain links TRBV7-9 with TRBJ2-3, with 15 bases matching TRBD2. Germline V gives CDR1 SEHNR, CDR2 FQNEAQ (reference sequence). V shed 6 bases, J shed 1 base, and the junction held 8 bases outside the gene matches. CDR3 size: 18 residues. The CDR3 coding sequence is TGTGCCAGCAGTCGCGGACTAGCGGGAGGGCCGCGCACAGATACGCAGTATTTT. Its translation is CASSRGLAGGPRTDTQYF.